This paragraph covers one T cell receptor beta chain sequence. The target antigen is unknown. This entry is derived from a study of OX40 agonist ivuxolimab in advanced cancers. The assay was immunoSEQ multiplex PCR, and TCRdb's table has in-frame clones only and misses some. Of roughly 80,000 clones in the sample, 85% to 95% were seen once. The CDR3 covers 17 residues. CDR1 is SGHDT and CDR2 is YYEEEE in the germline V gene. Trimming at V came to 2 bases and at J to 11 bases, leaving 21 bases not matched to a gene. Regarding the study as a whole: No determination was made of the antigen specificity of the expanded peripheral T cells.

The sequence derives from an adult with an advanced solid tumor such as melanoma, head and neck, liver or kidney cancer. The V and J genes are TRBV5-6 and TRBJ1-1; 7 bases line up with TRBD1. The sample here was CD4+ or CD8+ T cells sorted from blood, taken in a trial of the OX40 agonist ivuxolimab. The CDR3 coding sequence is TGTGCCAGCAGCTTCAATTTAGGACAGGCCAGGGCCCTTGAGGCTTTCTTT. This sequence encodes CASSFNLGQARALEAFF.